The clone carrying this T cell receptor beta chain came up many times. Its antigen is not identified. 500 ng RNA was reverse transcribed with alpha and beta constant-region primers. Each of the alpha and beta chains got its own library through chain-specific third strand synthesis with indices. In TCRdb, the 5' RACE reads were re-called with MiXCR into one record per CDR3 protein. The repertoire holds approximately 7,100 distinct CDR3 sequences, with 9% to 10% as singletons. This sample was included in a study of HIV-infected patients and healthy controls. Study results and limitations: In HIV-infected patients, the apparent post-therapy Gini index recovery did not replicate in size-matched data. Healthy controls shared more CDR3 sequences between individuals than HIV-infected patients did. In healthy controls, MAIT alpha CDR3s were common; in HIV+ repertoires, severely depleted.

No cell fractionation was done, so the repertoire covers all unsorted peripheral blood T cells. This receptor was obtained from an adult with HIV infection. Source: blood, taken before antiretroviral therapy.

The CDR3 spells CATSRDGRGAKTYEQYF. The CDR3 nucleotides read TGTGCCACCAGCAGAGATGGGCGAGGAGCGAAGACCTACGAGCAGTACTTC. The chain recombines TRBV15 with TRBJ2-7, with no clear D. Looked up from germline, CDR1 is LNHNV and CDR2 is YYDKDF (reference sequence). CDR3 size: 17 residues. Deletions cut 0 bases from V and 2 bases from J, with 17 bases between.